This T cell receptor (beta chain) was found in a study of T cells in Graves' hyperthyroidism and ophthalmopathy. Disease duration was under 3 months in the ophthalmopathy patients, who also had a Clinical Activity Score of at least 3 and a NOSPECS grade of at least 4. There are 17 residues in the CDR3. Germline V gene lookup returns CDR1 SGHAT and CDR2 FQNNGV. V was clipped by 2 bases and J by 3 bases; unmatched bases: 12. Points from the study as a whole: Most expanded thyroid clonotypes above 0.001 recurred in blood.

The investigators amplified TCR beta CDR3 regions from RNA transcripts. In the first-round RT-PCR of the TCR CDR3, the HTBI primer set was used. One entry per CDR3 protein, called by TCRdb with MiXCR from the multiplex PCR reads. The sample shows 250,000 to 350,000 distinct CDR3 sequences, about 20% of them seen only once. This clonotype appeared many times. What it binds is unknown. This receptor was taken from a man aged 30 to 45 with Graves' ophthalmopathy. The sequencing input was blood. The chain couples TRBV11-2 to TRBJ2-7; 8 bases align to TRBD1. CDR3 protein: CASSLITTGGLRYEQYF. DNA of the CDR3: TGTGCCAGCAGCTTAATAACAACAGGGGGGCTTCGCTACGAGCAGTACTTC. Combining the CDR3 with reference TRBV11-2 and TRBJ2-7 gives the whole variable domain EAGVAQSPRYKIIEKRQSVAFWCNPISGHATLYWYQQILGQGPKLLIQFQNNGVVDDSQLPKDRFSAERLKGVDSTLKIQPAKLEDSAVYLCASSLITTGGLRYEQYFGPGTRLTVT.